This T cell receptor beta chain was sequenced for a study of blood T cell repertoires in COVID-19. Overall study context: Material from acute and convalescent COVID-19 was sourced from the United States, Italy and Spain. From T cells, B-cell-depleted T cells, or PBMCs came the material, which was cDNA or gDNA.

Germline assignment: CDR1 WSHSY and CDR2 SAAADI. V shed 5 bases and J 5 bases; nucleotides not matched to a gene: 2. The CDR3 loop spans 12 amino acids. Per the original data handling: Reference gene primer amplification yielded estimated nucleated cell counts. Profiling relied on immunoSEQ multiplex PCR, and the TCRdb table lists in-frame clones only, not all of them. The V and J calls and clone size come from that table; D and trimming were worked out from the DNA. This table has roughly 28,000 clones, roughly 89% appearing once. The sample consisted of peripheral blood. The origin of this receptor is a human donor with acute or convalescent COVID-19. The donor label of this sample is uncertain. The chain combines TRBV10-2 with TRBJ2-5; 7 bases fit TRBD1. The DNA of the CDR3 is TGCGCCAGCAGTATACAGGGGGAGACCCAGTACTTC. Amino acid sequence: CASSIQGETQYF.